This T cell receptor beta chain appears in the sequencing data of a study of T-cell memory formation after mild COVID-19. Across the study: The two donors had largely donor-specific TCR clusters.

After 5'RACE with constant-segment primers, TCR alpha and TCR beta cDNA libraries carrying sample barcodes and UMIs were obtained. TCRdb recomputed calls from the 5' RACE reads with MiXCR, one row per CDR3 protein. The sample holds under 450,000 distinct CDR3 sequences, 20% to 30% seen once. Study-wide points: Of the contracting clones, CD4+ ones lay mainly in CM and EM, and CD8+ ones in EMRA. Proof of SARS-CoV-2 specificity was absent for the second-wave clones that crested on day 37.

This CDR3 comprises 15 residues. V was shortened by 0 bases and J by 0 bases, with 7 bases between the two germline ends. The germline gives CDR1 LNHNV, CDR2 YYDKDF (reference sequence). With regard to this clonotype: The target antigen is unknown.

The chain couples TRBV15 to TRBJ2-3; D is unresolved. The sequencing input was PBMCs or a T cell subset sorted from them (not recorded which). This sequence was found in an adult woman who had mild COVID-19 (a few samples of this study predate the infection). Cell type and time point are not known. The CDR3 is CATSRDTVSTDTQYF. DNA of the CDR3: TGTGCCACCAGCAGAGATACAGTGAGCACAGATACGCAGTATTTT.